This T cell receptor (beta chain) was found in a study of cytomegalovirus exposure and HLA in healthy donors. Sequenced by immunoSEQ multiplex PCR; TCRdb stores in-frame clones only, minus some. The top ten hold under 25% of the sample, which has some 140,000 clones, 75% to 90% seen once. V lost 5 bases to trimming and J lost 6 bases; unmatched junction nucleotides: 9. The CDR3 covers 14 residues. Germline CDR1 and CDR2: SGHTA and FQGNSA. The TCR originated in a man between 18 and 35 years old in good health and CMV-seropositive. The J gene is TRBJ1-2, the V gene TRBV7-2; 7 nucleotides line up with TRBD1. Source material: PBMCs. Here the CDR3 DNA reads TGTGCCAGCAGCCCCAATCAGGGGGTGAATGGCTACACCTTC. Translating gives CASSPNQGVNGYTF.